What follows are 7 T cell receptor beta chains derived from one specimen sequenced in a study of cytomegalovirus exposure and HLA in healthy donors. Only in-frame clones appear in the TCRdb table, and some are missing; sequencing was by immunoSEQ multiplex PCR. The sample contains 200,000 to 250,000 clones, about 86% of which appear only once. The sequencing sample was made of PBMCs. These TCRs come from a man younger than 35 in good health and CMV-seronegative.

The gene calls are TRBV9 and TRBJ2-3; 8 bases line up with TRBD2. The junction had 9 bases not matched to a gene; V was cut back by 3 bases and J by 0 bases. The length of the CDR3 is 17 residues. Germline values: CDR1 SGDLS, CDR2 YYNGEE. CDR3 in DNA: TGTGCCAGCAGCGCGTACCAGACTAGCGCGAGCACAGATACGCAGTATTTT. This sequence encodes CASSAYQTSASTDTQYF.

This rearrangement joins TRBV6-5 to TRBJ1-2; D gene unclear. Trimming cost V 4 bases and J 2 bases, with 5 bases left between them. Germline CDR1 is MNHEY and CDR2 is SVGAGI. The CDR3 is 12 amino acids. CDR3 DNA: TGTGCCAGCAGTTTTCGGAACTATGGCTACACCTTC. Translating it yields CASSFRNYGYTF.

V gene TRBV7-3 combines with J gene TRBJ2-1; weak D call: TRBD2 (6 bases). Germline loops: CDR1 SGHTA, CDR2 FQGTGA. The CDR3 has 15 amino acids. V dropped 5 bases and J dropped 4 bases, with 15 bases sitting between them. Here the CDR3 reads CASSLGPSEYNEQFF. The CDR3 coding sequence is TGTGCCAGCAGCCTAGGGCCTAGCGAATACAATGAGCAGTTCTTC.

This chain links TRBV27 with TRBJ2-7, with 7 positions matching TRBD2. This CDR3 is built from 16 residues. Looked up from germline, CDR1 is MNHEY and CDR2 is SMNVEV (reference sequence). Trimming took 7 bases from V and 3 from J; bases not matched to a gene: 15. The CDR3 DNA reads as TGTGCCAGCACCCCGCTTGGGTCGGGAGGAGACTACGAGCAGTACTTC. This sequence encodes CASTPLGSGGDYEQYF.

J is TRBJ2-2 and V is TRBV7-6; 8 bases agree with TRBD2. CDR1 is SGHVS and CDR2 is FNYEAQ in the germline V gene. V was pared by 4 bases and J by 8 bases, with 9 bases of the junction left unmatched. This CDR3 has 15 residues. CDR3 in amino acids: CASSSTGTSSGELFF. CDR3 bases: TGTGCCAGCAGCTCAACCGGGACTAGTTCTGGGGAGCTGTTTTTT.

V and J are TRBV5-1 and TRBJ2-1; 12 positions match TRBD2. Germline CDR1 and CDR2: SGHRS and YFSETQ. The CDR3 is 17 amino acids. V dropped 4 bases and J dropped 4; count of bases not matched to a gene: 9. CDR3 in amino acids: CASSRITSGGPYNEQFF. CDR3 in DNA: TGCGCCAGCAGCAGGATTACTAGCGGGGGGCCGTACAATGAGCAGTTCTTC.

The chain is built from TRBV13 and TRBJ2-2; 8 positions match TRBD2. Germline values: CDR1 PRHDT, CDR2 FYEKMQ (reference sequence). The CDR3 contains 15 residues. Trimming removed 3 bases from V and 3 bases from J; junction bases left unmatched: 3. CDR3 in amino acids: CASSFSGRDTGELFF. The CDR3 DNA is TGTGCCAGCAGCTTCAGCGGGAGAGACACCGGGGAGCTGTTTTTT.